This T cell receptor (beta chain) was documented in a study of blood T cell repertoires in COVID-19. The wider study: There were acute and convalescent COVID-19 samples, and they came from the United States, Italy and Spain. PBMCs, B-cell-depleted T cells, or T cells were the source of the cDNA or gDNA that made up the material.

Germline V CDR1 and CDR2: SNHLY, FYNNEI. CDR3 size: 13 residues. V lost 4 bases, J lost 4 bases, and 8 bases lay in between. In the authors' methods: For nucleated cells, counts were estimated from reference gene primer amplification. The data were produced by immunoSEQ multiplex PCR, yet TCRdb's version contains in-frame clones alone and is incomplete. Clonal size and the V and J genes are those of that table, whereas D and trimming came from the DNA. The top ten clones hold approximately 2.4% of a sample with 250,000 to 300,000 clones, about nine tenths of them seen once. This receptor was taken from a middle-aged woman with acute COVID-19. This chain joins TRBV2 and TRBJ1-5; D call uncertain. Specimen: PBMCs or T cells enriched from blood (not recorded which). The CDR3, as DNA: TGTGCCAGCAGTGTAGAGAGGAATCAGCCCCAGCATTTT. Translated: CASSVERNQPQHF.